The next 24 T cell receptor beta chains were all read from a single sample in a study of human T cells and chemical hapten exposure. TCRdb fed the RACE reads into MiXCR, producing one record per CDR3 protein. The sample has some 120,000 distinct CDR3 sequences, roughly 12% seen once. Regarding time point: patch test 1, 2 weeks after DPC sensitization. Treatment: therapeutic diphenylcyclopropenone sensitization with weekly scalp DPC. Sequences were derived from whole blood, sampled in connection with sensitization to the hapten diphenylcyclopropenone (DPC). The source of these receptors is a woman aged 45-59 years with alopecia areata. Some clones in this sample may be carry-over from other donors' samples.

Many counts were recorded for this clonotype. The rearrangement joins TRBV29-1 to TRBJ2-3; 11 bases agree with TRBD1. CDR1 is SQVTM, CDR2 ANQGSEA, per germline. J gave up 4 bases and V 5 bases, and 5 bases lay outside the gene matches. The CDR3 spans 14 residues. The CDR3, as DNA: TGCAGCGTTCTGGACAGGGGGCTTGCAGATACGCAGTATTTT. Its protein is CSVLDRGLADTQYF.

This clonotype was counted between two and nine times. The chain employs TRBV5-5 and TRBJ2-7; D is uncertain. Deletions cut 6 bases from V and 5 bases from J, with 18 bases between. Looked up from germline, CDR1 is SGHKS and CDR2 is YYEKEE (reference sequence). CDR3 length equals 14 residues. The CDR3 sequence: CASIAGYPRDEQYF. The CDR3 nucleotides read TGTGCCAGCATAGCAGGATATCCTCGGGACGAGCAGTACTTC. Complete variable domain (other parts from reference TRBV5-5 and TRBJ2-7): DAGVTQSPTHLIKTRGQQVTLRCSPISGHKSVSWYQQVLGQGPQFIFQYYEKEERGRGNFPDRFSARQFPNYSSELNVNALLLGDSALYLCASIAGYPRDEQYFGPGTRLTVT.

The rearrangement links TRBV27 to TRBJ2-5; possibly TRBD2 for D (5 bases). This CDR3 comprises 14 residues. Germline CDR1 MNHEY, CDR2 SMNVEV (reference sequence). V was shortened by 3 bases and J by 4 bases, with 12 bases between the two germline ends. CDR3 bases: TGTGCCAGCAGTTTCCGGGGAAACAGAGAGACCCAGTACTTC. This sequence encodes CASSFRGNRETQYF.

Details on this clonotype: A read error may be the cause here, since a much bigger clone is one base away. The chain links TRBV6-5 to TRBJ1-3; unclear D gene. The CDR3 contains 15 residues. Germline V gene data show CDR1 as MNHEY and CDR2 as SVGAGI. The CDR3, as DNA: TGTGCCGGCAGTTACTCCACAGCCTCTGGAAACACCATATATTTT. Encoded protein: CAGSYSTASGNTIYF.

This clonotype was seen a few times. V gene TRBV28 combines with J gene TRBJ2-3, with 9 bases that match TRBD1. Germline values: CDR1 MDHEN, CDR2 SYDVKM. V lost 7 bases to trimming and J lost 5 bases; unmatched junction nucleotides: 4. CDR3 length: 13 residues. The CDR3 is CASTWTGVDTQYF. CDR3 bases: TGTGCCAGCACCTGGACAGGGGTAGATACGCAGTATTTT.

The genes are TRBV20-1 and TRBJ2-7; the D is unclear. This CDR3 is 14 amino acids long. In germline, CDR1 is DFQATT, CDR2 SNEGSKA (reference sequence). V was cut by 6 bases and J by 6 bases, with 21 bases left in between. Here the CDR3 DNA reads TGCAGTGCGCCCCGGGCCCCTGGGTCGGGCGAGCAGTACTTC. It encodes CSAPRAPGSGEQYF.

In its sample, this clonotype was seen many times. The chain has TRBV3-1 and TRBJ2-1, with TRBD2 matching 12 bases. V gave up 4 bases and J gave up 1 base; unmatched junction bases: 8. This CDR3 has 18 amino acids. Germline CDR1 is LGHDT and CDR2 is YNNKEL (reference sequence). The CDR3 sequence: CASSPGLAGTPSYNEQFF. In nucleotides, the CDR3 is TGTGCCAGCAGCCCCGGACTAGCGGGGACTCCGTCCTACAATGAGCAGTTCTTC.

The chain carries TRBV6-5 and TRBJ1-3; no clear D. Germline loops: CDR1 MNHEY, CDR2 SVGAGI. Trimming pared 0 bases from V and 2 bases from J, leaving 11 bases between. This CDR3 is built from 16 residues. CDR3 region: CASSYSRGLPGNTIYF. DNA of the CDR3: TGTGCCAGCAGTTACTCGAGAGGTTTACCTGGAAACACCATATATTTT.

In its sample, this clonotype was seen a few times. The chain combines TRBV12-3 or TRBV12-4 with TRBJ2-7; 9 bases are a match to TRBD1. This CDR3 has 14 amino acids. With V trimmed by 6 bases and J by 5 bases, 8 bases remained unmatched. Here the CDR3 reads CASRGTGMDNEQYF. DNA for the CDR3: TGTGCCAGCAGAGGGACAGGGATGGACAACGAGCAGTACTTC.

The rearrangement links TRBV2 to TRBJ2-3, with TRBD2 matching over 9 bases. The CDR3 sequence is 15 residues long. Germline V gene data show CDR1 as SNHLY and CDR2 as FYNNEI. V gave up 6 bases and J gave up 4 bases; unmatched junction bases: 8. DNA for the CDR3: TGTGCCAGCAGGGAGATAGCGGGGGTTGCAGATACGCAGTATTTT. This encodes CASREIAGVADTQYF. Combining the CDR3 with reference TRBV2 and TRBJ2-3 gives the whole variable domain EPEVTQTPSHQVTQMGQEVILRCVPISNHLYFYWYRQILGQKVEFLVSFYNNEISEKSEIFDDQFSVERPDGSNFTLKIRSTKLEDSAMYFCASREIAGVADTQYFGPGTRLTVL.

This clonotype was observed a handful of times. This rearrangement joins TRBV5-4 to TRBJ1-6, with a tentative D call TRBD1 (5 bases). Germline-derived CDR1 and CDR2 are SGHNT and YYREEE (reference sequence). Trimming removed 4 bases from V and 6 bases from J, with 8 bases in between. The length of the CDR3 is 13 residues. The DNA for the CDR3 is TGTGCCAGCAGCCGGGACCCTAATTCACCCCTCCACTTT. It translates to CASSRDPNSPLHF.

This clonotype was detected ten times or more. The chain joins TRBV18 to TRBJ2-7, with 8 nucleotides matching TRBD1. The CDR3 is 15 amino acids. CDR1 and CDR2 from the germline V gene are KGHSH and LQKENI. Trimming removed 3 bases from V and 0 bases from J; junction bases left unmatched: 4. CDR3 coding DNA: TGTGCCAGCTCACCTGGACAGGGAATCTCCTACGAGCAGTACTTC. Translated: CASSPGQGISYEQYF.

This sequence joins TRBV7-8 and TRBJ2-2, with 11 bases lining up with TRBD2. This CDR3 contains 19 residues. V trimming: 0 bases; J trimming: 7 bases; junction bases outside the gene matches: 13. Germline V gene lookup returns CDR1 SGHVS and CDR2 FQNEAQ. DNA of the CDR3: TGTGCCAGCAGCTTAGCGCGGGAGAAAACTAGCGGGAGAAGCGGGGAGCTGTTTTTT. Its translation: CASSLAREKTSGRSGELFF.

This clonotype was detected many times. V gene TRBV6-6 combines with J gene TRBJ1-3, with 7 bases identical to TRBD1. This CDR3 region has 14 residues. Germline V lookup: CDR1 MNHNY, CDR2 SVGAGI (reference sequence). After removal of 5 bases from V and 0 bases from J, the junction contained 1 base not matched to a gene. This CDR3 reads CASSRDSSGNTIYF. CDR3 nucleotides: TGTGCCAGCAGTAGGGACAGCTCTGGAAACACCATATATTTT.

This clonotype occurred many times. CDR3 in amino acids: CASSPRQVVRTGELFF. The CDR3 DNA reads TGTGCCAGCAGTCCTAGACAGGTCGTGAGAACCGGGGAGCTGTTTTTT. The rearrangement links TRBV6-2 or TRBV6-3 to TRBJ2-2; D perhaps matches TRBD1 (6 bases). CDR1 and CDR2 (germline): MNHEY, SVGEGT. The V gene lost 5 bases and the J gene lost 5 bases, with 18 bases spanning the gap. The CDR3 is made up of 16 amino acids.

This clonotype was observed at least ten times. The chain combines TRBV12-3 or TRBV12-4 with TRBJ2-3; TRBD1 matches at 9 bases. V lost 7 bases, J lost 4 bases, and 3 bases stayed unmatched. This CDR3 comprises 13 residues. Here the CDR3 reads CASTTGGADTQYF. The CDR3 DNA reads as TGTGCCAGCACCACAGGGGGCGCAGATACGCAGTATTTT.

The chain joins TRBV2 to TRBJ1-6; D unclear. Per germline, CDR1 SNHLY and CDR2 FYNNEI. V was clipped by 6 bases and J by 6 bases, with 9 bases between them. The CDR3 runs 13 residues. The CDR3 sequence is CASSLNSNSPLHF. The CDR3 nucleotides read TGTGCCAGCAGCCTGAACAGTAATTCACCCCTCCACTTT.

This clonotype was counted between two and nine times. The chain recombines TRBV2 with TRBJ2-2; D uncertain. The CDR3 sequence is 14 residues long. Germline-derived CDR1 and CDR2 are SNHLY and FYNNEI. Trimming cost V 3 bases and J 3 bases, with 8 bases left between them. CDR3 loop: CASSDRGYTGELFF. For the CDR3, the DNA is TGTGCCAGCAGTGATCGTGGGTACACCGGGGAGCTGTTTTTT.

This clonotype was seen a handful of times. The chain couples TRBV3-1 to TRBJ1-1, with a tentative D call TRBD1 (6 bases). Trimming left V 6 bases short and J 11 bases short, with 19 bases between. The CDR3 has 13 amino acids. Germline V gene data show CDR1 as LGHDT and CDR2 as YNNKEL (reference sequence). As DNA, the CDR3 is TGTGCCAGCAGGCGTGCAGGGGACTTGATCGCTTTCTTT. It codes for CASRRAGDLIAFF.

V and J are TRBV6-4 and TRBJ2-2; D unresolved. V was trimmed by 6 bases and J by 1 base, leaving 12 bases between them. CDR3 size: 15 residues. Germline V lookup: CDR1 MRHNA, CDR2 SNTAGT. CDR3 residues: CASSEDWVNTGELFF. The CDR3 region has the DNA TGTGCCAGCAGCGAAGATTGGGTGAACACCGGGGAGCTGTTTTTT.

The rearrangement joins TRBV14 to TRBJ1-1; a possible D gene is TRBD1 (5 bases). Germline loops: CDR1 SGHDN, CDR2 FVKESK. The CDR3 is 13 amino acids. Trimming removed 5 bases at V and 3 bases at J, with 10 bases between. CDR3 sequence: CASSNRGDTEAFF. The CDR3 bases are TGTGCCAGCAGCAATAGGGGAGACACTGAAGCTTTCTTT.

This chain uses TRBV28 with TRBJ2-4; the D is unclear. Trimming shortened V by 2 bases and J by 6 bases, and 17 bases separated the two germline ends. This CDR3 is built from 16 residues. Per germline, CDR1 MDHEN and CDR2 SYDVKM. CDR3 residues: CASSLTHRARRNIQYF. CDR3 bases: TGTGCCAGCAGTTTAACGCACCGGGCACGTAGAAACATTCAGTACTTC.

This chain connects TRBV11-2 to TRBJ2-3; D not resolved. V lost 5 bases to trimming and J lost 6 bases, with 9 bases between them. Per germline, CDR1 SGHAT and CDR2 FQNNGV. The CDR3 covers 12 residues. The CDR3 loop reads CASSQHLDTQYF. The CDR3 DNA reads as TGTGCCAGCAGCCAACACCTCGATACGCAGTATTTT.

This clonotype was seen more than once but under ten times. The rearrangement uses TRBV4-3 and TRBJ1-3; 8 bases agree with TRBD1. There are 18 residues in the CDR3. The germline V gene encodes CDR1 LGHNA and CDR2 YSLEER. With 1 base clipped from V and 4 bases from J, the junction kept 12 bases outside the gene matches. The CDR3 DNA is TGCGCCAGCAGCCAAGGCACCCCAGGGGGCGCGACGGGAAACACCATATATTTT. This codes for CASSQGTPGGATGNTIYF.